This T cell receptor (beta chain) comes out of a study of blood T cell repertoires in COVID-19. This table comes from immunoSEQ multiplex PCR, and its TCRdb copy is limited to in-frame clones, with some not included. The sample records 190,000 or so clones, around 89% being singletons. The source material was PBMCs or T cells enriched from blood (not recorded which). The sequence was obtained from a young woman who had recovered from COVID-19.

The CDR3 DNA reads as TGTGCCTGGAGTGTACGAGGGGAGGTTCAGCCCCAGCATTTT. Its translation: CAWSVRGEVQPQHF. This chain links TRBV30 with TRBJ1-5, with a possible D match to TRBD1 (5 bases). CDR3 size: 14 residues. Germline-derived CDR1 and CDR2 are GTSNPN and SVGIG (reference sequence). Trimming took 0 bases from V and 6 from J, leaving 12 bases between them.